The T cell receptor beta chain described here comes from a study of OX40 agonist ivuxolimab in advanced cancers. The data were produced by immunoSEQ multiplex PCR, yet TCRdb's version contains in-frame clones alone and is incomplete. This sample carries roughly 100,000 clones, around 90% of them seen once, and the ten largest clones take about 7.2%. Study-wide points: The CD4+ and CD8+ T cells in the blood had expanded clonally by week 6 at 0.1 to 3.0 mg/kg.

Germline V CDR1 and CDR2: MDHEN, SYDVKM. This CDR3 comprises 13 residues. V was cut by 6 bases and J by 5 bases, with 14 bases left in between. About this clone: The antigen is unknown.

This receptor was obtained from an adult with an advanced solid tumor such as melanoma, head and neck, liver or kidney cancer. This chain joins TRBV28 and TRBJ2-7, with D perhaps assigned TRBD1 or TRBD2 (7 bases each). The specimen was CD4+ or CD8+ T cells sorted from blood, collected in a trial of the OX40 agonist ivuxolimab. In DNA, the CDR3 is TGTGCCAGCAGCGTCAGGGGGGGCCACGAGCAGTACTTC. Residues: CASSVRGGHEQYF.